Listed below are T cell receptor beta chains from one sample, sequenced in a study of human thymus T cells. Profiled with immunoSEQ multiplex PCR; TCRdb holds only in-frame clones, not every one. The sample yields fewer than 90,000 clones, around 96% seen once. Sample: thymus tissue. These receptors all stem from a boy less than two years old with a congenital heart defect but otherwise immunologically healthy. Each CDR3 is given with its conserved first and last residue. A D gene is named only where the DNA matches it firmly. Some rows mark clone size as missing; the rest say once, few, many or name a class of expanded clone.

TGTGCCAGCAGCGTAGGGGGGGAGTTTAACCCTGAAGCTTTCTTT	CASSVGGEFNPEAFF	TRBV9	TRBJ1-1	-	-
TGTGCCAGCAGCCAAGATGGGCGGGATTCCTACGAGCAGTACTTC	CASSQDGRDSYEQYF	TRBV4-2	TRBJ2-7	-	-
TGTGCCAGCTCAGCAGGGTGGGACAGGGCTACAGATACGCAGTATTTT	CASSAGWDRATDTQYF	TRBV18	TRBJ2-3	TRBD1	-
TGTGCCAGCAAGGGGGGGAACAGCCCTCTCAATGAGCAGTTCTTC	CASKGGNSPLNEQFF	TRBV6-6	TRBJ2-1	-	-
TGTGCCAGCGAAGGACAGGCAACCTACGAGCAGTACTTC	CASEGQATYEQYF	TRBV2	TRBJ2-7	TRBD1	-
TGTGCCAGCAGCTTAGTCGGGGGGGTCCGAGGCAACTATGGCTACACCTTC	CASSLVGGVRGNYGYTF	TRBV7-8	TRBJ1-2	-	-
TGCGCCAGCAGCCAAGTAGACAGTCCGAGCTCCTACGAGCAGTACTTC	CASSQVDSPSSYEQYF	TRBV4-1	TRBJ2-7	-	-
TGTGCCAGCAGTTCAACCTCGAACACTGAAGCTTTCTTT	CASSSTSNTEAFF	TRBV27	TRBJ1-1	-	-
TGTGCCAGCAGCTTAGACTATTCTAATGAGCAGTTCTTC	CASSLDYSNEQFF	TRBV11-2	TRBJ2-1	-	-
TGTGCCAGTAGCCGACAGGGTCAGGGGGCGTCCTCCTACAATGAGCAGTTCTTC	CASSRQGQGASSYNEQFF	TRBV19	TRBJ2-1	TRBD1	once
TGTGCCAGTAGTGGCGTAGCCGCCTACAATGAGCAGTTCTTC	CASSGVAAYNEQFF	TRBV19	TRBJ2-1	-	-
TGTGCCAGCAGCTTATCAGGGCCCCAGTACTTC	CASSLSGPQYF	TRBV7-9	TRBJ2-5	-	-
TGTGCCAGCGGACTCGGGGGACTAGAGATCCCCGGGGAGCTGTTTTTT	CASGLGGLEIPGELFF	TRBV11-3	TRBJ2-2	TRBD2	-
TGTGCCAGCTCACCACCTGGGCGGGAGTGGAAAGATACGCAGTATTTT	CASSPPGREWKDTQYF	TRBV18	TRBJ2-3	TRBD2	-
TGTGCCTGGAGCGCTAACGTATTCACCGGGGAGCTGTTTTTT	CAWSANVFTGELFF	TRBV30	TRBJ2-2	-	-
TGTGCCAGCAGTTTTTGCCGGAGTGGGACCTACAATGAGCAGTTCTTC	CASSFCRSGTYNEQFF	TRBV28	TRBJ2-1	-	-
TGTGCCAGCAGTTTAAGGGGGGACAACACAGATACGCAGTATTTT	CASSLRGDNTDTQYF	TRBV27	TRBJ2-3	-	-
TGTGCCAGCAGCTTAGGGGGAACGGACACCGGGGAGCTGTTTTTT	CASSLGGTDTGELFF	TRBV7-3	TRBJ2-2	-	-
TGTGCCAGCAGTTACGACAGGGAAGGTAATTCACCCCTCCACTTT	CASSYDREGNSPLHF	TRBV6-6	TRBJ1-6	TRBD1	few
TGTGCCAGTAGTATGACCGGTTGCGGGGTGGGTAGAAACACTGAAGCTTTCTTT	CASSMTGCGVGRNTEAFF	TRBV19	TRBJ1-1	-	-
TGCAGTGCTAGGAGACAGGCGGTTAGATTC	CSARRQAVRF	TRBV20-1	TRBJ1-2	-	-
TGTGCCAGCAGCGTACGCCTAGCGGGGACTTACGAGCAGTACTTC	CASSVRLAGTYEQYF	TRBV9	TRBJ2-7	TRBD2	-
TGCGCCAGCAGCCAAGCGGGACAGGAGGGGGAAGAGACCCAGTACTTC	CASSQAGQEGEETQYF	TRBV4-3	TRBJ2-5	TRBD1	-
TGTGCCACTCAGGGACTAGCGGGGCCCTACGAGCAGTACTTC	CATQGLAGPYEQYF	TRBV6-5	TRBJ2-7	TRBD2	-
TGTGCCAGCAGTGAATACCATAGGGGACAGGGGGCGGGGGAGCAGTACTTC	CASSEYHRGQGAGEQYF	TRBV25-1	TRBJ2-7	TRBD1	-
TGTGCCAGCAGGAGGGGCACAGATACGCAGTATTTT	CASRRGTDTQYF	TRBV7-9	TRBJ2-3	-	-
TGTGCCATCAGTGAGTGGGAAGCGGACGCTTATACGCAGTATTTT	CAISEWEADAYTQYF	TRBV10-3	TRBJ2-3	-	-
TGTGCCAGCAGTTCTGCCAGCAATCAGCCCCAGCATTTT	CASSSASNQPQHF	TRBV6-5	TRBJ1-5	-	-
TGTGCCAGCAGCGGACCCACAGATACGCAGTATTTT	CASSGPTDTQYF	TRBV2	TRBJ2-3	-	-
TGTGCCAGCCGGGGCGGGGGCACAGATACGCAGTATTTT	CASRGGGTDTQYF	TRBV5-5	TRBJ2-3	-	once
TGTGCCAGCAGCCCTAGACGGGAGATTCGTTTTATGAACACTGAAGCTTTCTTT	CASSPRREIRFMNTEAFF	TRBV7-2	TRBJ1-1	-	once
TGCGCCAGCAGCTTGATACAACGGGAGGGCCTATACAATGAGCAGTTCTTC	CASSLIQREGLYNEQFF	TRBV5-1	TRBJ2-1	TRBD2	-
TGTGCCAGCAACCCCCGGGACGGCGGGAACACCGGGGAGCTGTTTTTT	CASNPRDGGNTGELFF	TRBV7-8	TRBJ2-2	-	-
TGTGCCAGCAGCCAGGCCGGGACAGGGGGGAAGGGCCCTCAGCCCCAGCATTTT	CASSQAGTGGKGPQPQHF	TRBV7-2	TRBJ1-5	TRBD1	-
TGTGCCAGCAGCAAAAGACATGGGGGACAGTCTTACACAGATACGCAGTATTTT	CASSKRHGGQSYTDTQYF	TRBV21-1	TRBJ2-3	-	once
TGTGCCAGCAGTTCCAAACAGGGTTGCAACACCTTC	CASSSKQGCNTF	TRBV6-6	TRBJ1-2	-	-
TGTGCCTGGAGCTTACCGGGACACCAGGCCACTGAAGCTTTCTTT	CAWSLPGHQATEAFF	TRBV30	TRBJ1-1	-	-
TGTGCCTGGAGTGTACTTACTAGCGGGAACACCGGGGAGCTGTTTTTT	CAWSVLTSGNTGELFF	TRBV30	TRBJ2-2	TRBD2	-
TGTGCCAGCAGGCGGGGACAGCCGAACACTGAAGCTTTCTTT	CASRRGQPNTEAFF	TRBV5-6	TRBJ1-1	TRBD1	-
TGTGCCAGCCATCGGGGGCGCGGGAACACTGAAGCTTTCTTT	CASHRGRGNTEAFF	TRBV6-5	TRBJ1-1	-	-
TGTGCCAGCAGCTTTCCCGGGACAGGGCATGAAAAACTGTTTTTT	CASSFPGTGHEKLFF	TRBV7-9	TRBJ1-4	TRBD1	-
TGTGCCAGCAGCTTGGAGGGGCCAGAGAGGGTCTCTGGGGCCAACGTCCTGACTTTC	CASSLEGPERVSGANVLTF	TRBV5-4	TRBJ2-6	-	-
TGTGCCAGCAGCTTAGGGACAGGCTACTTATACGAGCAGTACTTC	CASSLGTGYLYEQYF	TRBV11-2	TRBJ2-7	TRBD1	-
TGTGCCAGCAGCGTGGGACCCGGGACAGTTAATTCACCCCTCCACTTT	CASSVGPGTVNSPLHF	TRBV9	TRBJ1-6	TRBD1	-
TGCGCCAGCAGCTCCCCGGGACAGGGGGCGAATATTGCCAAAAACATTCAGTACTTC	CASSSPGQGANIAKNIQYF	TRBV5-1	TRBJ2-4	TRBD1	-
TGTGCCACCAGTGATACTAGCGGAGGGGAAGAGACCCAGTACTTC	CATSDTSGGEETQYF	TRBV15	TRBJ2-5	TRBD2	-
TGCGCCAGCAGCCAAGAAGAGGGCTCCTACAATGAGCAGTTCTTC	CASSQEEGSYNEQFF	TRBV4-3	TRBJ2-1	-	-
TGCAGCGTTGAAGAGGGACCTTCTGGAAACACCATATATTTT	CSVEEGPSGNTIYF	TRBV29-1	TRBJ1-3	-	-
TGTGCCATCAGCCGACAGGGAGGTTGGGATACGCAGTATTTT	CAISRQGGWDTQYF	TRBV10-3	TRBJ2-3	-	-